These 18 T cell receptor beta chains came from one sample sequenced in a study of T-cell memory formation after mild COVID-19. A single record per CDR3 protein comes from TCRdb applying MiXCR to the 5' RACE reads. The sample consists of some 120,000 distinct CDR3 sequences, over 15% of them appearing once. Input material: PBMCs or a T cell subset sorted from them (not recorded which). Receptors were obtained from a man aged 18 to 30 who had mild COVID-19 (a few samples of this study predate the infection). Cell type and time point are not known.

This clonotype was observed a handful of times. The chain is built from TRBV5-1 and TRBJ1-1; TRBD1 might be the D (5 bases). Germline CDR1 SGHRS, CDR2 YFSETQ. The length of the CDR3 is 15 residues. V lost 0 bases and J lost 3, with 12 bases in between. CDR3 DNA: TGCGCCAGCAGCTTGGGGTGGGGGGACCACACTGAAGCTTTCTTT. Protein sequence: CASSLGWGDHTEAFF.

This clonotype was counted a few times. The V call is TRBV4-1, the J call TRBJ1-6; 9 nucleotides match TRBD1. This CDR3 contains 16 residues. CDR1 is MGHRA, CDR2 YSYEKL, per germline. J was trimmed by 10 bases and V by 3 bases; bases with no gene match: 10. The DNA of the CDR3 is TGCGCCAGCAGCCACCCTGGAAGGGACAGGGACTCACCCCTCCACTTT. Its translation is CASSHPGRDRDSPLHF.

At least ten counts were recorded for this clonotype. V and J are TRBV7-9 and TRBJ1-6; possible D gene TRBD1, 5 bases. This CDR3 has 14 residues. V was trimmed by 6 bases and J by 6 bases, leaving 12 bases between them. CDR1 is SEHNR, CDR2 FQNEAQ, per germline (reference sequence). The CDR3 DNA is TGTGCCAGCAGTGGTGGGGGATTTAATTCACCCCTCCACTTT. Translating gives CASSGGGFNSPLHF.

V gene TRBV20-1 combines with J gene TRBJ2-2; D not resolved. Germline CDR1 and CDR2: DFQATT and SNEGSKA (reference sequence). V was pared by 3 bases and J by 3 bases, with 8 bases between. The length of the CDR3 is 13 residues. CDR3 region: CSASEPDTGELFF. The CDR3 DNA sequence: TGCAGTGCTAGCGAGCCGGACACCGGGGAGCTGTTTTTT.

This rearrangement joins TRBV10-3 to TRBJ2-3; 13 bases align to TRBD2. V trimming: 6 bases; J trimming: 1 base; junction bases outside the gene matches: 1. Germline CDR1 and CDR2: ENHRY and SYGVKD. The CDR3 consists of 15 residues. The CDR3 sequence: CAIRGTSGGTDTQYF. CDR3 bases: TGTGCCATCAGGGGGACTAGCGGGGGCACAGATACGCAGTATTTT.

The CDR3 spells CASSPGWGYEQFF. The CDR3 nucleotides read TGTGCCAGCAGCCCGGGATGGGGTTATGAGCAGTTCTTC. The chain carries TRBV5-8 and TRBJ2-1; D perhaps matches TRBD2 (5 bases). The germline V and J ends were trimmed by 4 bases and 8 bases, with 13 bases remaining between them. This CDR3 contains 13 residues. Germline V gene data show CDR1 as SGHTS and CDR2 as YDEGEE.

The chain uses TRBV12-3 or TRBV12-4 and TRBJ2-3, with D perhaps matching TRBD1 (8 bases). The CDR3 consists of 15 residues. Deletions cut 5 bases from V and 2 bases from J, with 14 bases between. The chain's CDR3 is CASSIQGGATDTQYF. The CDR3 bases are TGTGCCAGCAGTATACAGGGGGGGGCCACAGATACGCAGTATTTT.

J is TRBJ2-3 and V is TRBV11-1, with D possibly being TRBD2 (5 bases). CDR1 is SGHAT, CDR2 FQDESV, per germline (reference sequence). With 0 bases removed from V and 2 bases from J, the gap between germline ends came to 9 bases. The CDR3 sequence is 15 residues long. CDR3 DNA: TGTGCCAGCAGCTTAGCGCTGGACTCCACAGATACGCAGTATTTT. Translation gives CASSLALDSTDTQYF. The entire variable domain, with the rest obtained from reference TRBV11-1 and TRBJ2-3, is as follows: EAEVAQSPRYKITEKSQAVAFWCDPISGHATLYWYRQILGQGPELLVQFQDESVVDDSQLPKDRFSAERLKGVDSTLKIQPAELGDSAMYLCASSLALDSTDTQYFGPGTRLTVL.

A few counts support this clonotype. V is TRBV5-1 and J is TRBJ1-1; a weak D match, TRBD1 (5 bases). CDR1 is SGHRS and CDR2 is YFSETQ in the germline V gene. CDR3 length: 14 amino acids. Trimming took 7 bases from V and 1 from J, leaving 14 bases between them. DNA for the CDR3: TGCGCCAGCCGGACCGCAGGGTCGAACACTGAAGCTTTCTTT. It encodes CASRTAGSNTEAFF. The whole variable domain, filled in from reference TRBV5-1 and TRBJ1-1, reads KAGVTQTPRYLIKTRGQQVTLSCSPISGHRSVSWYQQTPGQGLQFLFEYFSETQRNKGNFPGRFSGRQFSNSRSEMNVSTLELGDSALYLCASRTAGSNTEAFFGQGTRLTVV.

A note on this clonotype: This CDR3 is missing its conserved last phenylalanine or tryptophan, likely due to a read error. The genes are TRBV18 and TRBJ1-2, with D unclear. This CDR3 has 15 residues. V dropped 2 bases and J dropped 4 bases, with 14 bases sitting between them. Germline loops: CDR1 KGHSH, CDR2 LQKENI. The CDR3, as DNA: TGTGCCAGCTCACCAATTAGTAAATCCCTCTATGGCTACACCTTA. Its translation: CASSPISKSLYGYTL.

The table lists this clonotype with many counts. The gene calls are TRBV4-2 and TRBJ1-4, with D hard to call. The V end was cut by 0 bases, the J end by 0 bases, with 8 bases between. The CDR3 consists of 16 residues. The V gene's germline CDR1 is LGHNA and CDR2 YNFKEQ. The CDR3 DNA reads TGTGCCAGCAGCCAAGACGGCGGCTCAACTAATGAAAAACTGTTTTTT. Translation: CASSQDGGSTNEKLFF.

The rearrangement links TRBV4-3 to TRBJ2-3; weak D call: TRBD2 (6 bases). V lost 1 base and J lost 1, with 9 bases in between. CDR1 and CDR2 (germline): LGHNA, YSLEER. The CDR3 runs to 15 residues. For the CDR3, the DNA is TGCGCCAGCAGCCAAGTGGGGGGTGGCACAGATACGCAGTATTTT. Amino acids: CASSQVGGGTDTQYF.

This chain's CDR3 is CASGRPAGELFF. CDR3 coding DNA: TGTGCCAGCGGGCGGCCCGCCGGGGAGCTGTTTTTT. This sequence joins TRBV7-2 and TRBJ2-2; unclear D gene. The V end lost 8 bases, the J end lost 6 bases, and 10 bases lay between the germline ends. The CDR3 is 12 amino acids. Germline V gene sequence: CDR1 SGHTA, CDR2 FQGNSA.

This rearrangement joins TRBV7-2 to TRBJ2-7; possibly TRBD1 for D (6 bases). This CDR3 comprises 13 residues. Trimming cost V 3 bases and J 4 bases, with 10 bases left between them. Germline V lookup: CDR1 SGHTA, CDR2 FQGNSA. The CDR3 nucleotides read TGTGCCAGCAGCTTTATACAGGGTTACGAGCAGTACGTC. Amino acid sequence: CASSFIQGYEQYV.

This clonotype has just a few counts. V is TRBV28 and J is TRBJ2-7; either TRBD1 or TRBD2 may supply D (5 bases each). The germline gives CDR1 MDHEN, CDR2 SYDVKM. V was shortened by 3 bases and J by 7 bases, with 22 bases between the two germline ends. The CDR3 runs to 16 residues. The chain's CDR3 is CASSFLVGLGTGEQYF. CDR3 nucleotides: TGTGCCAGCAGTTTTCTCGTTGGACTCGGAACAGGAGAGCAGTACTTC.

This clonotype was detected a few times. The chain uses TRBV6-1 and TRBJ2-2; 7 bases fit TRBD1. The J segment lost 0 bases and the V segment lost 7 bases, leaving 5 bases of the junction unmatched. Germline V gene sequence: CDR1 MNHNS, CDR2 SASEGT. The CDR3 contains 15 residues. CDR3 coding DNA: TGTGCCAGCAACCGACAGGGCCCGAACACCGGGGAGCTGTTTTTT. Translation: CASNRQGPNTGELFF.

This rearrangement joins TRBV6-1 to TRBJ2-7; D is uncertain. V dropped 3 bases and J dropped 2 bases, with 14 bases sitting between them. Germline-derived CDR1 and CDR2 are MNHNS and SASEGT. This CDR3 spans 15 amino acids. The CDR3 DNA reads TGTGCCAGCAGTGATAGGGCTCTGTTAACCTACGAGCAGTACTTC. Its translation: CASSDRALLTYEQYF.

This clonotype was counted between two and nine times. V usage is TRBV6-5 and J usage is TRBJ1-1; D is unclear. The CDR3 spans 13 residues. The V gene lost 6 bases and the J gene lost 6 bases, with 14 bases spanning the gap. In germline, CDR1 is MNHEY, CDR2 SVGAGI. DNA for the CDR3: TGTGCCAGCAGAACGACCGCGAGGGCTGAAGCTTTCTTT. Translating gives CASRTTARAEAFF.